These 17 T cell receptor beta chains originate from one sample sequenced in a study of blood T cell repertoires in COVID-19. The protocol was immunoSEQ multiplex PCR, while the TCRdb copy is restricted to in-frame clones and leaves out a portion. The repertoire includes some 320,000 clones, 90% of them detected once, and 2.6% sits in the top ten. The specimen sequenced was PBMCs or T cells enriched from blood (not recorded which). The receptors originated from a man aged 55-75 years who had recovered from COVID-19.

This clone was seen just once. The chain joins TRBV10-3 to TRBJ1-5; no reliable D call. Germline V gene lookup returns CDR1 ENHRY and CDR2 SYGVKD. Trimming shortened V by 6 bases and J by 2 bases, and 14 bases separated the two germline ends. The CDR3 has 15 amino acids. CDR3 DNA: TGTGCCATCAGCGCCGCGGGGTTAGGCAATCAGCCCCAGCATTTT. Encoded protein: CAISAAGLGNQPQHF.

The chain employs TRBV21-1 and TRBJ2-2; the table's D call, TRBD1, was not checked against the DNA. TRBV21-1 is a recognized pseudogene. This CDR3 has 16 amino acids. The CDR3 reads CASSNMTGGNTGELFF. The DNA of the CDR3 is TGTGCCAGCAGCAATATGACAGGGGGCAACACCGGGGAGCTGTTTTTT.

The CDR3 spells CASSDSRSYNSPLHF. The DNA for the CDR3 is TGTGCCAGCAGTGATAGTCGCTCCTATAATTCACCCCTCCACTTT. This chain links TRBV2 with TRBJ1-6; D not certain. V lost 3 bases and J 0 bases, leaving 6 bases between the germline ends. The CDR3 contains 15 residues. Germline V gene sequence: CDR1 SNHLY, CDR2 FYNNEI.

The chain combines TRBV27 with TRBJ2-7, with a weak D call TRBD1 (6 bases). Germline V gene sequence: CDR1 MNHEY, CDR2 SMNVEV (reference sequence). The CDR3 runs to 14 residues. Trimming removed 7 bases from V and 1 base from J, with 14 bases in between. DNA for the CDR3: TGTGCCAGCAAACTGGGGGCCGGTTCCTACGAGCAGTACTTC. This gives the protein CASKLGAGSYEQYF.

The CDR3 protein is CASSQDGAFQDTQYF. The DNA for the CDR3 is TGCGCCAGCAGCCAAGATGGGGCCTTCCAAGATACGCAGTATTTT. The V call is TRBV4-3, the J call TRBJ2-3, with D perhaps matching TRBD1 (5 bases). Trimming shortened V by 0 bases and J by 5 bases, and 12 bases separated the two germline ends. In germline, CDR1 is LGHNA, CDR2 YSLEER. This CDR3 has 15 amino acids.

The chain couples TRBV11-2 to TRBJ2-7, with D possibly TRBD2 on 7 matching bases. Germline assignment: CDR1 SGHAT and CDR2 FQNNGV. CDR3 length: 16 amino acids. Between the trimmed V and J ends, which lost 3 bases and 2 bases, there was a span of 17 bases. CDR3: CASSLAGGGVPYEQYF. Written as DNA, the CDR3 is TGTGCCAGCAGCTTGGCCGGCGGGGGCGTCCCCTACGAGCAGTACTTC.

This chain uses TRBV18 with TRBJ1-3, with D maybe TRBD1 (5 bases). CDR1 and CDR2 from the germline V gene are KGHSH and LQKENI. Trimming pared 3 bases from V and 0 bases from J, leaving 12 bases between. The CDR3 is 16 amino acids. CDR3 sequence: CASSPQGSHSGNTIYF. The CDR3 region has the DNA TGTGCCAGCTCACCGCAGGGATCCCACTCTGGAAACACCATATATTTT.

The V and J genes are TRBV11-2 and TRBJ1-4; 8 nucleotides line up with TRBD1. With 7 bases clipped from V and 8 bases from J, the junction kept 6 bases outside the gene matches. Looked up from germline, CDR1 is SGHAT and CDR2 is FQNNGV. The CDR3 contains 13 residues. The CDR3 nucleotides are TGTGCCAGCACCCGAGACAGGGGCGAAAAACTGTTTTTT. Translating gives CASTRDRGEKLFF.

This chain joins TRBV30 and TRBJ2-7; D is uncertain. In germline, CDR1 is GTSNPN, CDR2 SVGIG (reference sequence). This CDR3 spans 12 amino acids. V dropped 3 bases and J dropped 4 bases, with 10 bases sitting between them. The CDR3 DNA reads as TGTGCCTGGAGCATTAGGAGATACGAGCAGTACTTC. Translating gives CAWSIRRYEQYF.

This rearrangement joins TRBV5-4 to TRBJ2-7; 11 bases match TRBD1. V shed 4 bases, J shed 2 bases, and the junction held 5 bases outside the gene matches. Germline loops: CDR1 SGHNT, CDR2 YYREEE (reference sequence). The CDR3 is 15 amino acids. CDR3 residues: CASSLGQGATYEQYF. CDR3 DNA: TGTGCCAGCAGCCTAGGACAGGGGGCGACCTACGAGCAGTACTTC.

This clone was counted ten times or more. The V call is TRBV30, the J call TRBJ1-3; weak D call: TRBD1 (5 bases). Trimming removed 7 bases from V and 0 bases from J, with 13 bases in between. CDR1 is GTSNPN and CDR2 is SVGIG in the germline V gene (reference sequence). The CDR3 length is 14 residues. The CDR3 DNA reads TGTGCCTCCCGGGAGGGGAGCTCTGGAAACACCATATATTTT. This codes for CASREGSSGNTIYF.

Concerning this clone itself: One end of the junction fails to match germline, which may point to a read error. CDR3 DNA: TGTGCTAGCAGCCCCGCCGACAGGTACCAAGAGACCCAGTACTTC. This gives the protein CASSPADRYQETQYF. The rearrangement links TRBV7-7 to TRBJ2-5, with D perhaps matching TRBD1 (6 bases). Germline CDR1 is SSHAT and CDR2 is FNYEAQ (reference sequence). This CDR3 comprises 15 residues.

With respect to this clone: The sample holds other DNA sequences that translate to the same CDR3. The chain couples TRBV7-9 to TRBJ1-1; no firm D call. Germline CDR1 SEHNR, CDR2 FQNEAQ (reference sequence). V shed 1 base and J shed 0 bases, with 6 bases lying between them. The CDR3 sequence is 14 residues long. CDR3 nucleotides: TGTGCCAGCAGCTTAGACTCGATGAACACTGAAGCTTTCTTT. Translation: CASSLDSMNTEAFF.

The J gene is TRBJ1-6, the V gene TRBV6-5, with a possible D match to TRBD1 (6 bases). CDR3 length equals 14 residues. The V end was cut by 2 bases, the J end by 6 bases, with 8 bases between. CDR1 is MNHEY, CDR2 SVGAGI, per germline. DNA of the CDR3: TGTGCCAGCAGTTACAAGGACAGTAATTCACCCCTCCACTTT. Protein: CASSYKDSNSPLHF.

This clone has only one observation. The CDR3 here is CASSSRLGSTDTQYF. The CDR3 DNA follows: TGCGCCAGCAGCTCTAGGTTAGGAAGCACAGATACGCAGTATTTT. The chain combines TRBV5-1 with TRBJ2-3; no reliable D call. Germline V CDR1 and CDR2: SGHRS, YFSETQ. The germline V and J ends were trimmed by 3 bases and 0 bases, with 11 bases remaining between them. The CDR3 contains 15 residues.

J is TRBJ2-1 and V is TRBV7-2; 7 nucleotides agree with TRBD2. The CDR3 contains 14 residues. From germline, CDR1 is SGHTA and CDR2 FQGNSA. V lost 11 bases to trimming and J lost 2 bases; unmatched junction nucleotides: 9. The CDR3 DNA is TGTGCCTCCGGGCGGGGGAGTACCTACAATGAGCAGTTCTTC. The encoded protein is CASGRGSTYNEQFF.

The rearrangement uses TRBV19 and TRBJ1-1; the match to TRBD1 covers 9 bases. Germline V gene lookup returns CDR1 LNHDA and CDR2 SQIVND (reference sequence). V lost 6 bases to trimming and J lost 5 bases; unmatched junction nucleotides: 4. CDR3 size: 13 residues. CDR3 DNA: TGTGCCAGTAGCGGACAGGGGTTTACTGAAGCTTTCTTT. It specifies CASSGQGFTEAFF. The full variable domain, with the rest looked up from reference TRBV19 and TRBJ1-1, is DGGITQSPKYLFRKEGQNVTLSCEQNLNHDAMYWYRQDPGQGLRLIYYSQIVNDFQKGDIAEGYSVSREKKESFPLTVTSAQKNPTAFYLCASSGQGFTEAFFGQGTRLTVV.